This TCR beta chain was identified during a study of regulatory T cells in long-lasting Graves disease. The CDR3 is made up of 14 amino acids. The V gene's germline CDR1 is GTSNPN and CDR2 SVGIG (reference sequence). The V and J ends lost 0 bases and 2 bases respectively, with 8 bases between them. Documented time point: newly diagnosed GD, antithyroid drugs for less than 3 months. Isolated PBMC RNA provided the starting material for the TCR library. This clonotype was found many times. What it binds is not known. Study-level points and caveats: TCR diversity was lower in persistent Graves' patients (versus newly diagnosed ones).

CDR3 regions were amplified by Arm-PCR using iRepertoire HTBI primers to build TCR beta libraries. In the study's own analysis: 62 TRBV and approximately 13 TRBJ segments were identified across samples. MiXCR, run by TCRdb on the multiplex PCR reads, gives a single entry per CDR3 protein. The authors' filters were not applied to this entry. The sample lists approximately 540,000 distinct CDR3 sequences, 12% occurring once. This sample was shared with a second study, whose subject was T cells in Graves' hyperthyroidism and ophthalmopathy. In that study: Participants, patients aged 18 to 65, had newly diagnosed hyperthyroidism with a duration under 2 months. Blood shared most expanded thyroid clonotypes above 0.001.

The V gene is TRBV30, the J gene TRBJ2-1; no firm D call. The sequences come from peripheral blood mononuclear cells (PBMCs), collected at new diagnosis, from a patient treated with antithyroid drugs. This sequence originates from a woman in her twenties or thirties with Graves disease. The CDR3 here is CAWSVGRAYNEQFF. The CDR3 nucleotides are TGTGCCTGGAGTGTAGGTAGGGCCTACAATGAGCAGTTCTTC.